This TCR beta chain was retrieved from a study of shared clonotypes between healthy human individuals. This clone was seen once. Assay used: immunoSEQ multiplex PCR; TCRdb lists only in-frame clones, some missing. The sample has nearly 2 million clones, less than 95% seen once. Terminally differentiated effector memory CD45RA+ cells were excluded by CCR7 positive selection of CD45RO-negative cells. Trimming removed 0 bases from V and 6 bases from J, with 8 bases in between. CDR3 length equals 13 residues. Germline loops: CDR1 SNHLY, CDR2 FYNNEI. Specimen: naive CD8+ T cells sorted from blood. The chain links TRBV2 to TRBJ1-2; D not resolved. The origin of this receptor is a man between 18 and 35 years old in good health. The DNA for the CDR3 is TGTGCCAGCAGTGAAGCCTTGACAAATGGCTACACCTTC. Encoded protein: CASSEALTNGYTF.